This entry features one T cell receptor beta chain sequence. The data stem from a study of cytomegalovirus exposure and HLA in healthy donors. The germline V and J ends were trimmed by 8 bases and 8 bases, with 12 bases remaining between them. Germline CDR1 reads SNHLY; CDR2 reads FYNNEI. This CDR3 is built from 12 residues. Researchers ran the PCR with 60 Vbeta and 13 Jbeta primers. Data came from immunoSEQ multiplex PCR; TCRdb stores just in-frame clones and leaves some out. In the table there are about 130,000 clones, around 80% of which are singletons. This chain uses TRBV2 with TRBJ1-4; no clear D gene. The sample taken for sequencing was PBMCs. The TCR was taken from a boy younger than 10 in good health and CMV-seronegative. The CDR3 DNA is TGTGCCAGCGGACGGGGAGGAGAAAAACTGTTTTTT. Protein product: CASGRGGEKLFF.